Listed here are 28 T cell receptor beta chains from one sample, sequenced in a study of shared clonotypes between healthy human individuals. Profiling relied on immunoSEQ multiplex PCR, and the TCRdb table lists in-frame clones only, not all of them. The table includes over 2 million clones, roughly 94% detected once. Input material: naive CD4+ T cells sorted from blood. Subset denoted: CD45RA+ positively selected. The receptor source for this set is a man aged 18 to 35 in good health.

In regard to this clone: An end of the junction does not agree with germline; a read error may underlie this. This chain links TRBV10-2 with TRBJ2-7; tentatively, D is TRBD2 (5 bases). The CDR3 is made up of 12 amino acids. CDR1 and CDR2 from the germline V gene are WSHSY and SAAADI. The CDR3 DNA sequence: TGTGCCAGCAGTTACCGGAGGAACGAGCAGTACTTC. Protein sequence: CASSYRRNEQYF.

The chain carries TRBV6-5 and TRBJ1-2, with D perhaps matching TRBD1 (6 bases). With 0 bases removed from V and 8 bases from J, the gap between germline ends came to 13 bases. Germline CDR1 reads MNHEY; CDR2 reads SVGAGI. The CDR3 loop spans 14 amino acids. The CDR3 loop reads CASSYSVGGGGYTF. CDR3 DNA sequence: TGTGCCAGCAGTTACTCGGTAGGGGGAGGCGGCTACACCTTC.

With regard to this clone: Other DNA sequences in this sample translate to the same CDR3. The gene calls are TRBV7-9 and TRBJ2-7; D is ambiguous. The CDR3 loop spans 13 amino acids. Trimming removed 5 bases from V and 2 bases from J, with 10 bases in between. Germline loops: CDR1 SEHNR, CDR2 FQNEAQ (reference sequence). The CDR3 is CASSLLGPYEQYF. CDR3 sequence (DNA): TGTGCCAGCAGCCTGCTTGGTCCCTACGAGCAGTACTTC.

The chain recombines TRBV28 with TRBJ2-2; the D gene is possibly TRBD1 (6 bases). Germline V gene data show CDR1 as MDHEN and CDR2 as SYDVKM. With 6 bases removed from V and 3 bases from J, the gap between germline ends came to 20 bases. The CDR3 totals 17 residues. CDR3 region: CASSQSPGHIYTGELFF. The CDR3 DNA reads as TGTGCCAGCAGCCAATCACCGGGACATATATACACCGGGGAGCTGTTTTTT.

V is TRBV29-1 and J is TRBJ2-5; perhaps D is TRBD1 or TRBD2 (5 bases each). In germline, CDR1 is SQVTM, CDR2 ANQGSEA. The germline V and J ends were trimmed by 3 bases and 5 bases, with 10 bases remaining between them. There are 12 residues in the CDR3. This CDR3 is CSVEEGTETQYF. The CDR3 coding sequence is TGCAGCGTTGAGGAAGGGACGGAGACCCAGTACTTC.

This chain links TRBV7-3 with TRBJ1-1; no clear D. The length of the CDR3 is 13 residues. The germline V gene has CDR1 SGHTA and CDR2 FQGTGA. Between the trimmed V and J ends, which lost 2 bases and 2 bases, there was a span of 6 bases. The CDR3, as DNA: TGTGCCAGCAGCTTAGTGCAAAACACTGAAGCTTTCTTT. Protein sequence: CASSLVQNTEAFF.

This sequence joins TRBV18 and TRBJ1-1; TRBD1 might be the D (5 bases). This CDR3 spans 17 amino acids. Deletions cut 0 bases from V and 2 bases from J, with 16 bases between. In germline, CDR1 is KGHSH, CDR2 LQKENI. The CDR3 sequence: CASSPPKSAGSNTEAFF. DNA for the CDR3: TGTGCCAGCTCACCACCGAAATCGGCAGGGAGTAACACTGAAGCTTTCTTT.

As for this clone: Distinct nucleotide sequences in the sample also encode this CDR3. This rearrangement joins TRBV5-4 to TRBJ1-3; no reliable D call. The V end lost 4 bases, the J end lost 0 bases, and 8 bases lay between the germline ends. Germline V lookup: CDR1 SGHNT, CDR2 YYREEE (reference sequence). The CDR3 is made up of 14 amino acids. The CDR3, as DNA: TGTGCCAGCAGCAGCAGAAGCTCTGGAAACACCATATATTTT. Residues: CASSSRSSGNTIYF.

This sequence joins TRBV5-1 and TRBJ1-4; TRBD1 agrees at 10 bases. V lost 0 bases and J lost 5; bases outside the gene matches: 4. CDR1 and CDR2 from the germline V gene are SGHRS and YFSETQ. The CDR3 is 16 residues long. The CDR3 DNA is TGCGCCAGCAGCTTGGGGTCGGGACAGGGGAATGAAAAACTGTTTTTT. It translates to CASSLGSGQGNEKLFF. Drawing the rest from reference TRBV5-1 and TRBJ1-4, the complete variable domain is KAGVTQTPRYLIKTRGQQVTLSCSPISGHRSVSWYQQTPGQGLQFLFEYFSETQRNKGNFPGRFSGRQFSNSRSEMNVSTLELGDSALYLCASSLGSGQGNEKLFFGSGTQLSVL.

The chain employs TRBV6-6 and TRBJ1-3; D unresolved. CDR3 size: 14 residues. Germline assignment: CDR1 MNHNY and CDR2 SVGAGI (reference sequence). V lost 4 bases, J lost 1 base, and 8 bases lay in between. CDR3 loop: CASSSSTSGNTIYF. Written as DNA, the CDR3 is TGTGCCAGCAGTTCATCAACGTCTGGAAACACCATATATTTT.

This clone was seen just once. The chain links TRBV6-1 to TRBJ1-1; D remains ambiguous. The length of the CDR3 is 14 residues. Per the germline V gene, CDR1 is MNHNS and CDR2 is SASEGT. V was cut by 4 bases and J by 6 bases, with 15 bases left in between. The CDR3, as DNA: TGTGCCAGCAGTGCCCTAGAGAGCATTGCTGAAGCTTTCTTT. This translates into CASSALESIAEAFF.

The chain couples TRBV4-1 to TRBJ1-4; D is unclear. Germline V gene data show CDR1 as MGHRA and CDR2 as YSYEKL. V was trimmed by 5 bases and J by 13 bases, leaving 17 bases between them. There are 13 residues in the CDR3. CDR3 nucleotides: TGCGCCAGCAGCAGCTTATGGGATTACCGACTGTTTTTT. Encoded protein: CASSSLWDYRLFF.

The gene calls are TRBV4-2 and TRBJ1-2; perhaps TRBD1 as D (5 bases). The V end lost 0 bases, the J end lost 5 bases, and 13 bases lay between the germline ends. The CDR3 extends over 15 amino acids. CDR1 is LGHNA, CDR2 YNFKEQ, per germline. The CDR3 is CASSQDLGEGYGYTF. CDR3 DNA sequence: TGTGCCAGCAGCCAAGATCTCGGCGAGGGGTATGGCTACACCTTC.

The chain recombines TRBV12-5 with TRBJ2-7; possible D gene TRBD2, 5 bases. The CDR3 has 14 amino acids. The V end lost 2 bases, the J end lost 0 bases, and 8 bases lay between the germline ends. Germline assignment: CDR1 LGHNT and CDR2 FRNRAP. Here the CDR3 DNA reads TGTGCTAGTGGTTTGTGGACTGGCTCCTACGAGCAGTACTTC. It codes for CASGLWTGSYEQYF.

The chain uses TRBV7-9 and TRBJ1-5; D is unclear. The CDR3 totals 15 residues. Germline CDR1 is SEHNR and CDR2 is FQNEAQ (reference sequence). Trimming cost V 5 bases and J 4 bases, with 15 bases left between them. The CDR3, as DNA: TGTGCCAGCAGCCCTTCCGCGGTGGGGAATCAGCCCCAGCATTTT. The encoded protein is CASSPSAVGNQPQHF. Filled out from reference TRBV7-9 and TRBJ1-5, the complete variable domain reads DTGVSQNPRHKITKRGQNVTFRCDPISEHNRLYWYRQTLGQGPEFLTYFQNEAQLEKSRLLSDRFSAERPKGSFSTLEIQRTEQGDSAMYLCASSPSAVGNQPQHFGDGTRLSIL.

Details on this clone: In the same sample, other DNA sequences code for this CDR3. The V gene is TRBV5-1, the J gene TRBJ1-2; no reliable D call. Germline V lookup: CDR1 SGHRS, CDR2 YFSETQ. The CDR3 is 14 amino acids. V dropped 2 bases and J dropped 2 bases, with 10 bases sitting between them. The CDR3 DNA sequence: TGCGCCAGCAGCTTAGCGGGGTGGAACTATGGCTACACCTTC. It yields the protein CASSLAGWNYGYTF.

The rearrangement links TRBV28 to TRBJ2-3; D remains ambiguous. CDR1 is MDHEN, CDR2 SYDVKM, per germline. The CDR3 consists of 12 residues. Deletions cut 6 bases from V and 2 bases from J, with 6 bases between. CDR3 coding DNA: TGTGCCAGCAGCCGACTCACAGATACGCAGTATTTT. Residues: CASSRLTDTQYF. The full variable domain, in which reference TRBV28 and TRBJ2-3 provide the parts outside the CDR3, is DVKVTQSSRYLVKRTGEKVFLECVQDMDHENMFWYRQDPGLGLRLIYFSYDVKMKEKGDIPEGYSVSREKKERFSLILESASTNQTSMYLCASSRLTDTQYFGPGTRLTVL.

The chain is built from TRBV18 and TRBJ2-7; 7 nucleotides line up with TRBD1. V shed 8 bases and J 0 bases; nucleotides not matched to a gene: 7. CDR1 is KGHSH and CDR2 is LQKENI in the germline V gene. This CDR3 spans 14 amino acids. CDR3 in DNA: TGTGCCAGCCTTGGACAGGACCTCTCCTACGAGCAGTACTTC. Protein: CASLGQDLSYEQYF.

This sequence joins TRBV12-5 and TRBJ2-2, with D possibly TRBD1 on 6 matching bases. The CDR3 is 14 residues long. The germline V gene has CDR1 LGHNT and CDR2 FRNRAP. The V and J ends lost 6 bases and 4 bases respectively, with 12 bases between them. DNA of the CDR3: TGTGCTAGTGGCCTCGGACAGATCACCGGGGAGCTGTTTTTT. Amino acid sequence: CASGLGQITGELFF.

Comments on this clone: The identical CDR3 is also encoded by other nucleotide sequences in the sample. The rearrangement links TRBV28 to TRBJ1-5, with 7 nucleotides matching TRBD1. J gave up 4 bases and V 6 bases, and 6 bases lay outside the gene matches. The CDR3 contains 14 residues. Germline-derived CDR1 and CDR2 are MDHEN and SYDVKM. The CDR3 nucleotides are TGTGCCAGCAGCCCCTCAGGGGGGAATCAGCCCCAGCATTTT. Encoded protein: CASSPSGGNQPQHF.

This chain uses TRBV7-9 with TRBJ2-1; unclear D gene. Germline loops: CDR1 SEHNR, CDR2 FQNEAQ (reference sequence). The CDR3 has 10 residues. The V end lost 8 bases, the J end lost 7 bases, and 6 bases lay between the germline ends. CDR3 in DNA: TGTGCCAGCGGGCTTAATGAGCAGTTCTTC. This encodes CASGLNEQFF.

In the case of this clone: The junction does not match germline at one end; this may be a read error. The chain is built from TRBV7-7 and TRBJ2-7; no firm D call. The CDR3 is 16 residues long. The germline V gene encodes CDR1 SSHAT and CDR2 FNYEAQ (reference sequence). Here the CDR3 DNA reads TGTGCTAGCAGCTTAGTAAGAGCAGGAGTTGTCTACGAGCAGTACTTC. Translated, it gives CASSLVRAGVVYEQYF.

The chain links TRBV6-1 to TRBJ1-6, with D unresolved. Germline CDR1 MNHNS, CDR2 SASEGT. CDR3 length: 16 amino acids. Deletions cut 3 bases from V and 0 bases from J, with 9 bases between. CDR3 amino acids: CASSEGRVSYNSPLHF. In DNA form, the CDR3 reads TGTGCCAGCAGTGAGGGTCGGGTCTCCTATAATTCACCCCTCCACTTT.

Note on this clone: The identical CDR3 is also encoded by other nucleotide sequences in the sample. The chain uses TRBV18 and TRBJ2-3; D assignment may be TRBD1 or TRBD2 (5 bases each). The V and J ends lost 3 bases and 0 bases respectively, with 10 bases between them. The CDR3 sequence is 15 residues long. Germline CDR1 and CDR2: KGHSH and LQKENI. CDR3 bases: TGTGCCAGCTCACCCGGGACGGTGAGCACAGATACGCAGTATTTT. This codes for CASSPGTVSTDTQYF.

The rearrangement joins TRBV7-8 to TRBJ1-1; 7 positions agree with TRBD1. This CDR3 region has 16 residues. Germline CDR1 reads SGHVS; CDR2 reads FQNEAQ. V shed 5 bases and J 1 base; nucleotides not matched to a gene: 10. CDR3 in amino acids: CASSPILGGGNTEAFF. As DNA, the CDR3 is TGTGCCAGCAGCCCTATACTAGGGGGCGGGAACACTGAAGCTTTCTTT.

This chain links TRBV19 with TRBJ2-6; D is unclear. This CDR3 contains 14 residues. Germline loops: CDR1 LNHDA, CDR2 SQIVND (reference sequence). Trimming cost V 7 bases and J 0 bases, with 7 bases left between them. This chain's CDR3 is CASTQSSGANVLTF. The CDR3 coding sequence is TGTGCCAGTACACAGAGCTCTGGGGCCAACGTCCTGACTTTC.

The J gene is TRBJ1-1, the V gene TRBV7-2; D is ambiguous. The germline CDR1 and CDR2 sequences are SGHTA and FQGNSA. CDR3 length: 14 residues. Trimming took off 1 base at V and 3 bases at J, with 9 bases between the two ends. CDR3 region: CASSLGGLDTEAFF. The CDR3 nucleotides read TGTGCCAGCAGCTTAGGAGGGTTAGACACTGAAGCTTTCTTT.

With regard to this clone: The same CDR3 arises from other DNA sequences in this sample as well. J is TRBJ2-7 and V is TRBV6-5; 7 nucleotides align to TRBD1. This CDR3 region has 14 residues. The junction had 9 bases not matched to a gene; V was cut back by 5 bases and J by 5 bases. The germline V gene encodes CDR1 MNHEY and CDR2 SVGAGI. The CDR3 DNA reads TGTGCCAGCAGTCGAACAGGGGCGCGCCACGAGCAGTACTTC. It is translated as CASSRTGARHEQYF.